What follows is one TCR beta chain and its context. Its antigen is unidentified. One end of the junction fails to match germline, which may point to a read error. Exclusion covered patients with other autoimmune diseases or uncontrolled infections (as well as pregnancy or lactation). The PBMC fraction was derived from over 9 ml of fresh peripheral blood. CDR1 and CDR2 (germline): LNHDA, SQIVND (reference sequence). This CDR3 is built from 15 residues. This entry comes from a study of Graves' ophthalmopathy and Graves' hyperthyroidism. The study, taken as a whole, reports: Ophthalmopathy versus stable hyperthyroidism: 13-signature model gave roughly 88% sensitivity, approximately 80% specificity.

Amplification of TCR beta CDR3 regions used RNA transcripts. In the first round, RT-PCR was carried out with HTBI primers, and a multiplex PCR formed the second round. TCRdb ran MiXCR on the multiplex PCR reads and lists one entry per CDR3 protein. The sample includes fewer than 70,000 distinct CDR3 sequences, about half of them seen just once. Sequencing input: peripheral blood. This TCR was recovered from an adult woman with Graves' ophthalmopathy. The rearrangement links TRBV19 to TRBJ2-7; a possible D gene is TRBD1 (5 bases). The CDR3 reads CARSIGGAGSYEQYF. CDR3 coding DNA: TGTGCCAGGAGTATTGGTGGGGCCGGCTCCTACGAGCAGTACTTC.